The rows below give T cell receptor beta chains drawn from one sample of a study of T cell changes during pregnancy in multiple sclerosis. Sequenced by immunoSEQ multiplex PCR; TCRdb stores in-frame clones only, minus some. This table has about 69,000 clones, 85% to 95% appearing once. The specimen comprised peripheral blood, sampled in the third trimester of pregnancy. The receptors derive from a female donor in good health, enrolled as a control in a pregnancy study. Each CDR3 is given with its conserved first and last residue. The D gene is left open where the match is weak. Expanded clones get a size class; other rows say once, few or many, or leave the size out.

>.|TRBJ2-7|.|12|TRBV18
CASSATSYEQYF
TGTGCCAGCTCAGCGACTTCCTACGAGCAGTACTTC
>.|TRBJ2-3|.|16|TRBV9
CASSVATARQADTQYF
TGTGCCAGCAGCGTAGCCACTGCCCGACAGGCAGATACGCAGTATTTT
>.|TRBJ2-1|.|11|TRBV27
CASSSGSEQFF
TGTGCCAGCAGTTCCGGGAGTGAGCAGTTCTTC
>TRBD1|TRBJ2-3|.|14|TRBV29-1
CSVDSQGAADTQYF
TGCAGCGTTGATAGCCAGGGGGCCGCAGATACGCAGTATTTT
>.|TRBJ2-7|.|13|TRBV7-2
CASRHGSSYEQYF
TGTGCCAGCAGACATGGGAGCTCCTACGAGCAGTACTTC
>.|TRBJ2-3|.|14|TRBV6-5
CAARGSGSTDTQYF
TGTGCCGCACGGGGGAGCGGGAGCACAGATACGCAGTATTTT
>.|TRBJ1-1|few|13|TRBV2
CASSILQNTEAFF
TGTGCCAGCAGTATACTGCAGAACACTGAAGCTTTCTTT
>.|TRBJ1-2|.|14|TRBV19
CASRAKMPNYGYTF
TGTGCCAGTCGCGCTAAGATGCCTAACTATGGCTACACCTTC
>TRBD1|TRBJ1-4|once|16|TRBV15
CATSSGGTGLGEKLFF
TGTGCCACCAGCAGTGGGGGGACAGGGCTGGGTGAAAAACTGTTTTTT
>.|TRBJ2-7|once|15|TRBV23-1
CASSHPHREGDEQYF
TGCGCCAGCAGTCACCCACACAGGGAAGGGGACGAGCAGTACTTC
>.|TRBJ2-7|once|12|TRBV28
CASSLYRYEQYF
TGTGCCAGCAGTCTCTATCGTTACGAGCAGTACTTC
>TRBD2|TRBJ2-3|.|15|TRBV6-1
CASRGNSGFTDTQYF
TGTGCCAGCAGGGGGAATAGCGGGTTCACAGATACGCAGTATTTT
>.|TRBJ2-7|once|15|TRBV7-2
CASSLGLAGTYEQYF
TGTGCCAGCAGCTTAGGTCTTGCGGGAACTTACGAGCAGTACTTC
>TRBD1|TRBJ2-2|.|17|TRBV7-9
CASRSDRTGLTSRELFF
TGTGCCAGCAGGAGCGATCGGACAGGGCTGACCAGCAGGGAGCTATTTTTT
>.|TRBJ2-3|.|16|TRBV5-1
CASSLLPSTYTDTQYF
TGCGCCAGCAGCTTGTTACCATCGACTTACACAGATACGCAGTATTTT
>TRBD2|TRBJ2-7|.|18|TRBV5-5
CASSLWTSGRGGSYEQYF
TGTGCCAGCAGCTTGTGGACTAGCGGGAGAGGTGGGTCCTACGAGCAGTACTTC
>TRBD2|TRBJ2-3|once|18|TRBV4-1
CASSHPDRLAGSTDTQYF
TGCGCCAGCAGCCACCCAGACCGACTAGCGGGGAGCACAGATACGCAGTATTTT
>.|TRBJ1-2|.|16|TRBV7-9
CASSPTRTVSNYGYTF
TGTGCCAGCAGCCCGACCAGGACAGTTTCTAACTATGGCTACACCTTC
>TRBD2|TRBJ2-5|.|14|TRBV5-4
CASSLASGAETQYF
TGTGCCAGCAGCTTGGCTAGCGGGGCCGAGACCCAGTACTTC
>TRBD2|TRBJ2-3|once|17|TRBV28
CASGTYPGGVGGDTQYF
TGTGCCAGCGGAACATACCCGGGAGGAGTGGGGGGGGATACGCAGTATTTT
>TRBD2|TRBJ2-5|.|17|TRBV10-3
CAISESRGLAHQETQYF
TGTGCCATCAGTGAGTCGAGGGGACTAGCCCATCAAGAGACCCAGTACTTC
>TRBD1|TRBJ2-7|.|14|TRBV15
CATSRPGQGYEQYF
TGTGCCACCAGCAGGCCGGGACAGGGATACGAGCAGTACTTC
>TRBD2|TRBJ2-5|once|14|TRBV10-1
CASIELAGEETQYF
TGCGCCAGCATTGAACTAGCGGGAGAAGAGACCCAGTACTTC
>TRBD1|TRBJ1-5|.|19|TRBV7-2
CASSLTWGQQPLGGQPQHF
TGTGCCAGCAGCTTAACTTGGGGACAGCAACCATTAGGGGGTCAGCCCCAGCATTTT
>.|TRBJ2-3|.|17|TRBV4-1
CASSQPIWGGGGDTQYF
TGCGCCAGCAGCCAGCCCATCTGGGGTGGGGGAGGAGATACGCAGTATTTT
>TRBD2|TRBJ2-1|once|17|TRBV7-8
CASNLHEAGGPRNEQFF
TGTGCCAGCAACCTGCATGAGGCGGGGGGGCCGCGGAATGAGCAGTTCTTC
>TRBD2|TRBJ2-3|.|17|TRBV5-8
CASSLGLAGVGTDTQYF
TGTGCCAGCAGCCTGGGACTAGCGGGAGTGGGAACAGATACGCAGTATTTT
>TRBD1|TRBJ1-2|once|15|TRBV28
CASSPIGTGDYGYTF
TGTGCCAGCAGCCCGATCGGGACAGGGGACTATGGCTACACCTTC
>TRBD1|TRBJ2-5|.|15|TRBV15
CATSRDTGGRETQYF
TGTGCCACCAGCAGAGATACAGGGGGACGGGAGACCCAGTACTTC
>.|TRBJ2-7|.|14|TRBV7-2
CASSLQGLDHEQYF
TGTGCCAGCAGCTTACAGGGTTTGGACCACGAGCAGTACTTC
>.|TRBJ2-3|once|14|TRBV27
CASGRGGSTDTQYF
TGTGCCAGCGGGAGGGGGGGGAGCACAGATACGCAGTATTTT
>TRBD2|TRBJ2-1|.|22|TRBV18
CASSQTVSYPRPGLAENNEQFF
TGTGCCAGCTCACAGACAGTCTCTTACCCTCGACCGGGACTAGCGGAGAACAATGAGCAGTTCTTC
>.|TRBJ2-3|.|13|TRBV6-1
CASSENDYHTQYF
TGTGCCAGCAGTGAAAATGACTATCATACGCAGTATTTT
>.|TRBJ2-1|.|14|TRBV7-2
CASRLSSSRDEQFF
TGTGCCAGCAGGTTATCGTCCTCGCGCGATGAGCAGTTCTTC
>TRBD2|TRBJ2-1|.|17|TRBV7-2
CASSFPSGGASLNEQFF
TGTGCCAGCAGCTTCCCTAGCGGGGGTGCCTCCTTAAATGAGCAGTTCTTC
>.|TRBJ1-4|.|18|TRBV30
CAWSVLGAGAFRDEKLFF
TGTGCCTGGAGTGTACTGGGGGCAGGGGCTTTCCGGGATGAAAAACTGTTTTTT